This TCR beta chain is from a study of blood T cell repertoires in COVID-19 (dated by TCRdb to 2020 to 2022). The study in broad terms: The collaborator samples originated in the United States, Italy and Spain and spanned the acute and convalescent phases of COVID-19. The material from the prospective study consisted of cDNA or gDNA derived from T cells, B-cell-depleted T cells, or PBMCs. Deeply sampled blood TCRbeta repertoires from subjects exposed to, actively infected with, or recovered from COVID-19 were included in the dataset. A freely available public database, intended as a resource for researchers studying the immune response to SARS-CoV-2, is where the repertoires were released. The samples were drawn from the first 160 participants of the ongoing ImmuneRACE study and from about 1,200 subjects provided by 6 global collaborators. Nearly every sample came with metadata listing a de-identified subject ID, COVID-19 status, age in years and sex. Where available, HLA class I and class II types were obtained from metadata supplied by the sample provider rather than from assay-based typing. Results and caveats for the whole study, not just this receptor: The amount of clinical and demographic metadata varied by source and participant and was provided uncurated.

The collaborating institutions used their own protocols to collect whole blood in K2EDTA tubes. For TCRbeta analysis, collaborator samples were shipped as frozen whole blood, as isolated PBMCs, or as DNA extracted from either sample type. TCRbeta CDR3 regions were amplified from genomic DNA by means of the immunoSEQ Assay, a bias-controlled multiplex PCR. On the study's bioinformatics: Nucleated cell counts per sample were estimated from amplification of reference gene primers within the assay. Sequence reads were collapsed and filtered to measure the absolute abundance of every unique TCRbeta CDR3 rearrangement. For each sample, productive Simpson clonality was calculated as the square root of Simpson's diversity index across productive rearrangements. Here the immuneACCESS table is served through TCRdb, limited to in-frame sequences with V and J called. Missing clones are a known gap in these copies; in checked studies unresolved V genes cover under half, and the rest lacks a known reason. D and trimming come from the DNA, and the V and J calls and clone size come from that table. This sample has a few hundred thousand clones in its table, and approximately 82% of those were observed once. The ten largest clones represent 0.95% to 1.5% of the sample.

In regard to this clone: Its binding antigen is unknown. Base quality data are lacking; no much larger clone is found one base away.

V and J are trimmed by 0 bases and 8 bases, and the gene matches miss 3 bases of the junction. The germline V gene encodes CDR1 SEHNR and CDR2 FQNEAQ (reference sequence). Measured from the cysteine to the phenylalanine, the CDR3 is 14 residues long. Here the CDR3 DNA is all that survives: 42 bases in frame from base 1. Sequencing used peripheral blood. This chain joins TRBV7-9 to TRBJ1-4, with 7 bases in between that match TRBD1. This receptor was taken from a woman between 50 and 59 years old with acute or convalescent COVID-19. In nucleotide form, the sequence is TGTGCCAGCAGCTTAGCAGGGGGCGGAGAAAAACTGTTTTTT. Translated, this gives CASSLAGGGEKLFF.